A selection of T cell receptor beta chains follows, all from one sample in a study of response to subunit inactivated influenza vaccine. TCRdb independently ran MiXCR on the RT-PCR reads; one entry per CDR3 protein. The table shows hundreds of thousands of distinct CDR3 sequences, with 11% occurring only once. These same data were also listed under a study on T cells expressing NK-cell markers.

The input for sequencing was PBMCs from blood, taken on the day of vaccination. These receptors were obtained from a man in his fifties who received an inactivated influenza vaccine. Both conserved end residues are part of each CDR3. A D gene is named only where the DNA matches it firmly. Clone size is stated in some rows and not others, as once, few, many or a class when expanded.

many | TRBJ2-3 | NA | TRBV5-1 | TGCGCCAGCAGCCTAGGGAGTAGCACAGATACGCAGTATTTT | CASSLGSSTDTQYF
few | TRBJ1-5 | TRBD1 | TRBV11-1 | TGTGCCAGCAGCTTAGCCGATCCGCCAGGGGGGCTTTATAGCAATCAGCCCCAGCATTTT | CASSLADPPGGLYSNQPQHF
few | TRBJ2-7 | NA | TRBV7-2 | TGTGCCAGCAGCTTAGACTTAGGGAACGAGCAGTACTTC | CASSLDLGNEQYF
many | TRBJ2-2 | NA | TRBV29-1 | TGCAGCGTTGTTTCTGCGAACACCGGGGAGCTGTTTTTT | CSVVSANTGELFF
many | TRBJ1-1 | NA | TRBV4-3 | TGCGCCAGCAGCCAAGCAATCCATTACTTGAACACTGAAGCTTTCTTT | CASSQAIHYLNTEAFF
many | TRBJ2-7 | TRBD1 | TRBV7-6 | TGTGCCAGCAGCCCACGGGACAGGGGGTCATACGAGCAGTACTTC | CASSPRDRGSYEQYF
NA | TRBJ2-2 | TRBD1 | TRBV5-1 | TGCGCCAGCAGCACCTTGACAGGGACCACCGGGGAGCTGTTTTTT | CASSTLTGTTGELFF
once | TRBJ1-5 | TRBD1 | TRBV6-5 | TGTGCCAGCAGTTACCCGGGACAGGGGGCGAATCAGCCCCAGCATTTT | CASSYPGQGANQPQHF
NA | TRBJ2-5 | NA | TRBV20-1 | TGCAGTGCGCCCCCGGGAGAAACGAACAACCAAGAGACCCAGTACTTC | CSAPPGETNNQETQYF
NA | TRBJ2-7 | TRBD2 | TRBV3-1 | TGTGCCAGCAGGGATACTAGCGGGAGTTACGAGCAGTACTTC | CASRDTSGSYEQYF
NA | TRBJ2-3 | NA | TRBV20-1 | TGCAGTGCTAGAGATCCCCGGCGAGGAGATACGCAGTATTTT | CSARDPRRGDTQYF
many | TRBJ2-7 | TRBD2 | TRBV3-1 | TGTGCCAGCAGCCAAGATACTAGCGGGAGTTCCTACGAGCAGTACTTC | CASSQDTSGSSYEQYF
few | TRBJ2-1 | NA | TRBV12-3/TRBV12-4 | TGTGCCAGCAGGATTGGACTCTTGAGCTCCTACAATGAGCAGTTCTTC | CASRIGLLSSYNEQFF
few | TRBJ2-2 | NA | TRBV20-1 | TGCAGTGCTCCAGGGGATCGCACCGGGGAGCTGTTTTTT | CSAPGDRTGELFF
few | TRBJ2-2 | NA | TRBV5-1 | TGCGCCAGCAGCTCCATACCCGCGAACACCGGGGAGCTGTTTTTT | CASSSIPANTGELFF
many | TRBJ2-3 | NA | TRBV6-5 | TGTGCCAGCAGTTACTCCAGGGACTTTCGCACAGATACGCAGTATTTT | CASSYSRDFRTDTQYF
NA | TRBJ1-1 | TRBD1 | TRBV6-2/TRBV6-3 | TGTGCCAGCAGTTACGAAATACAGGGGAAGTTGGCCACTGAAGCTTTCTTT | CASSYEIQGKLATEAFF
NA | TRBJ2-5 | NA | TRBV20-1 | TGCAGTGCTAGAGTTCCAGGGGCAGAGACCCAGTACTTC | CSARVPGAETQYF
few | TRBJ2-5 | TRBD2 | TRBV6-1 | TGTGCCAGCAGCCCGCCCGGAGCGGGGGAGACCCAGTACTTC | CASSPPGAGETQYF
few | TRBJ2-1 | TRBD2 | TRBV27 | TGTGCCAGCAGTCCGTTTTCCGGACTAGAGTCGCATGAGCAGTTCTTC | CASSPFSGLESHEQFF
few | TRBJ1-5 | NA | TRBV12-3/TRBV12-4 | TGTGCCAGCAGTTTAGATGGCGTGGCCCAGCATTTT | CASSLDGVAQHF
few | TRBJ2-2 | NA | TRBV5-5 | TGTGCCAGCAGCTTGGCCGCCAGGGGGGCCGGGGAGCTGTTTTTT | CASSLAARGAGELFF
NA | TRBJ2-1 | NA | TRBV28 | TGTGCCAGCAGTTCGGCAGAGGGGGTGGGTGAGCAGTTCTTC | CASSSAEGVGEQFF
NA | TRBJ2-3 | NA | TRBV12-3/TRBV12-4 | TGTGCCAGCACGACCTTGTTGAGCACAGATACGCAGTATTTT | CASTTLLSTDTQYF
many | TRBJ2-5 | NA | TRBV5-1 | TGCGCCAGCAGCTTGGCCCCCGGACAGCAAGAGACCCAGTACTTC | CASSLAPGQQETQYF
NA | TRBJ1-3 | NA | TRBV12-3/TRBV12-4 | TGTGCCAGCAGTTGGGGATCGGTGGGCTCTGGAAACACCATATATTTT | CASSWGSVGSGNTIYF
few | TRBJ2-2 | NA | TRBV12-3/TRBV12-4 | TGTGCCAGCAGTTCCCCTCCAGAGCGGCTGAACACCGGGGAGCTGTTTTTT | CASSSPPERLNTGELFF
NA | TRBJ2-3 | TRBD1 | TRBV5-1 | TGCGCCAGCAGCCGCCCCCGGGACGTCGGGACAGTTGAAGGCGCAGATACGCAGTATTTT | CASSRPRDVGTVEGADTQYF
few | TRBJ2-5 | TRBD2 | TRBV11-1 | TGTGCCAGCAGCTCTAGCGGGGGCGCCGGGACCCAGTACTTC | CASSSSGGAGTQYF
few | TRBJ2-7 | NA | TRBV7-2 | TGTGCCAGCAGCCCAAGAGTAGGGTTCAACGAGCAGTACTTC | CASSPRVGFNEQYF
few | TRBJ1-6 | TRBD1 | TRBV10-3 | TGTGCCATCAGGGGAAGCCCGACAGGGGGCTCCTATAATTCACCCCTCCACTTT | CAIRGSPTGGSYNSPLHF
many | TRBJ1-2 | NA | TRBV12-3/TRBV12-4 | TGTGCCAGCAGTCCTAACAGGAGAGATGGCTACACCTTC | CASSPNRRDGYTF
NA | TRBJ2-3 | NA | TRBV15 | TGTGCCACCAGCAGAGCACATAGCGGAGCCACAGATACGCAGTATTTT | CATSRAHSGATDTQYF
many | TRBJ2-7 | TRBD1 | TRBV30 | TGTGCCTGGAGTGTAGGCCAGGGGGCTTCCTACGAGCAGTACTTC | CAWSVGQGASYEQYF
NA | TRBJ2-1 | NA | TRBV7-9 | TGTGCCAGCAGCCCACAGGGTCAAAGGCGGGAGTGTCGGTTCTTC | CASSPQGQRRECRFF
many | TRBJ1-2 | NA | TRBV18 | TGTGCCAGCTCACCAAACGAGGGCTACACCTTC | CASSPNEGYTF
NA | TRBJ2-3 | TRBD2 | TRBV7-6 | TGTGCCAGCAGCTTCCTTAGCGGGACCACCACAGATACGCAGTATTTT | CASSFLSGTTTDTQYF
few | TRBJ1-1 | NA | TRBV5-5 | TGTGCCAGCAGCCCCCTGGACAGGAACACTGAAGCTTTCTTT | CASSPLDRNTEAFF
NA | TRBJ2-5 | TRBD1 | TRBV6-2/TRBV6-3 | TGTGCCAGCAGTTACGGGACAGGGATATTGGAGACCCAGTACTTC | CASSYGTGILETQYF
many | TRBJ2-7 | TRBD1 | TRBV10-3 | TGTGCCATCAGTGAGGGGGGGACAGGGGTTGTTTACGAGCAGTACTTC | CAISEGGTGVVYEQYF
few | TRBJ2-3 | TRBD2 | TRBV6-2/TRBV6-3 | TGTGCCAGCAGATTAGCGGGAGGTTTCGTAGATACGCAGTATTTT | CASRLAGGFVDTQYF
NA | TRBJ2-7 | NA | TRBV4-2 | TGTGCCAGCAGCCAAGATTTAGTCCAGGGGTTATCCTACGAGCAGTACTTC | CASSQDLVQGLSYEQYF
few | TRBJ2-5 | TRBD1 | TRBV20-1 | TGCAGTGCTAGGCCGGGACAGGGAAAGCAAGAGACCCAGTACTTC | CSARPGQGKQETQYF
NA | TRBJ2-1 | TRBD2 | TRBV5-5 | TGTGCCAGCAGCTGGAGCGGGGGACTCACTCGGAATGAGCAGTTCTTC | CASSWSGGLTRNEQFF
few | TRBJ2-1 | NA | TRBV12-3/TRBV12-4 | TGTGCCAGCAGCCACCAGGAAGGGTTCAGCTCCTACAATGAGCAGTTCTTC | CASSHQEGFSSYNEQFF
few | TRBJ2-3 | NA | TRBV6-1 | TGTGCCAGCGGAGGGGATACGCAGTATTTT | CASGGDTQYF